Sequencing of this T cell receptor (beta chain) was carried out in a study of T cell changes during pregnancy in multiple sclerosis. The method was immunoSEQ multiplex PCR; TCRdb's version includes in-frame clones alone and lacks a portion of them. This sample yields about 74,000 clones, of which roughly 92% are seen a single time; over 3.5% belongs to the top ten. The sequenced sample was peripheral blood, obtained after pregnancy. The receptor comes from a female donor in good health, enrolled as a control in a pregnancy study.

CDR3 in DNA: TGTGCCACCAGCATCAGGGTTACAGGGGGAACTGAAGCTTTCTTT. This encodes CATSIRVTGGTEAFF. The rearrangement joins TRBV15 to TRBJ1-1; 8 bases fit TRBD1. V was clipped by 4 bases and J by 5 bases; unmatched bases: 9. There are 15 residues in the CDR3. Germline V gene sequence: CDR1 LNHNV, CDR2 YYDKDF (reference sequence).